Presented here are 23 T cell receptor beta chains from one specimen sequenced in a study of shared clonotypes between healthy human individuals. The naive CD8 subset, CD45RO-negative cells positively selected for CCR7, excluded terminally differentiated effector memory CD45RA+ cells. The data were produced by immunoSEQ multiplex PCR, yet TCRdb's version contains in-frame clones alone and is incomplete. There are roughly 600,000 clones in the sample; roughly 98% occur only once, and less than 0.35% lies in the top ten. The sample was naive CD8+ T cells sorted from blood. Receptors were obtained from a man aged 25-40 years in good health.

This clone occurred once. This chain uses TRBV9 with TRBJ2-5, with D possibly matching TRBD2 (5 bases). The CDR3 runs 15 residues. Germline V gene lookup returns CDR1 SGDLS and CDR2 YYNGEE. Trimming pared 3 bases from V and 2 bases from J, leaving 14 bases between. CDR3 bases: TGTGCCAGCAGCGACCGGACTGGACCGCAAGAGACCCAGTACTTC. Protein sequence: CASSDRTGPQETQYF. Full variable domain (remainder filled in from reference TRBV9 and TRBJ2-5): DSGVTQTPKHLITATGQRVTLRCSPRSGDLSVYWYQQSLDQGLQFLIQYYNGEERAKGNILERFSAQQFPDLHSELNLSSLELGDSALYFCASSDRTGPQETQYFGPGTRLLVL.

For the CDR3, the DNA is TGTGCCAGCAGCTCTCGACAGGGCGAAGCTTTCTTT. Amino acids: CASSSRQGEAFF. This chain links TRBV7-6 with TRBJ1-1; 7 positions agree with TRBD1. CDR1 is SGHVS and CDR2 is FNYEAQ in the germline V gene. V lost 4 bases, J lost 8 bases, and 4 bases stayed unmatched. The CDR3 is 12 amino acids.

The rearrangement links TRBV27 to TRBJ2-7; TRBD2 matches 7 bases. This CDR3 is built from 15 residues. Germline V CDR1 and CDR2: MNHEY, SMNVEV (reference sequence). V shed 6 bases, J shed 0 bases, and the junction held 8 bases outside the gene matches. The CDR3 is CASRPGTKYSYEQYF. CDR3 DNA: TGTGCCAGCAGACCCGGGACTAAATACTCCTACGAGCAGTACTTC.

This clone was recorded only once. This sequence joins TRBV9 and TRBJ2-3; the D gene is possibly TRBD1 (5 bases). Germline CDR1 and CDR2: SGDLS and YYNGEE. The germline V and J ends were trimmed by 3 bases and 3 bases, with 14 bases remaining between them. The CDR3 spans 15 residues. The CDR3 DNA follows: TGTGCCAGCAGCGACCAGGGTTATGGTACAGATACGCAGTATTTT. As protein: CASSDQGYGTDTQYF.

V usage is TRBV7-9 and J usage is TRBJ1-5; D ambiguous. Looked up from germline, CDR1 is SEHNR and CDR2 is FQNEAQ (reference sequence). V lost 4 bases to trimming and J lost 4 bases, with 8 bases between them. The CDR3 runs to 13 residues. CDR3 region: CASSSNRNQPQHF. Here the CDR3 DNA reads TGTGCCAGCAGCTCTAATAGGAATCAGCCCCAGCATTTT. Full variable domain (missing parts from reference TRBV7-9 and TRBJ1-5): DTGVSQNPRHKITKRGQNVTFRCDPISEHNRLYWYRQTLGQGPEFLTYFQNEAQLEKSRLLSDRFSAERPKGSFSTLEIQRTEQGDSAMYLCASSSNRNQPQHFGDGTRLSIL.

The chain carries TRBV7-9 and TRBJ1-5; 8 bases are shared with TRBD1. The length of the CDR3 is 15 residues. V was clipped by 5 bases and J by 0 bases; unmatched bases: 3. Germline CDR1 reads SEHNR; CDR2 reads FQNEAQ (reference sequence). DNA for the CDR3: TGTGCCAGCAGCCGTGACAGGGGTAGCAATCAGCCCCAGCATTTT. Amino acid sequence: CASSRDRGSNQPQHF.

The genes are TRBV30 and TRBJ2-7, with 13 bases matching TRBD2. V gave up 3 bases and J gave up 6 bases; unmatched junction bases: 8. The germline V gene has CDR1 GTSNPN and CDR2 SVGIG (reference sequence). The CDR3 runs 15 residues. CDR3 sequence: CAWSLLAGGPGEQYF. Written as DNA, the CDR3 is TGTGCCTGGAGCCTACTAGCGGGAGGGCCCGGCGAGCAGTACTTC.

V is TRBV9 and J is TRBJ2-5, with 7 positions matching TRBD2. Trimming at V came to 7 bases and at J to 3 bases, leaving 3 bases not matched to a gene. This CDR3 comprises 12 residues. The V gene's germline CDR1 is SGDLS and CDR2 YYNGEE. The CDR3 region has the DNA TGTGCCAGCGGGGCGGGGGAAGAGACCCAGTACTTC. Translated, it gives CASGAGEETQYF.

Concerning this clone itself: Different DNA sequences within this sample yield the same CDR3. The gene calls are TRBV6-5 and TRBJ2-1; 12 bases agree with TRBD2. The CDR3 length is 15 residues. With V trimmed by 4 bases and J by 3 bases, 1 base remained unmatched. Germline V gene data show CDR1 as MNHEY and CDR2 as SVGAGI. The CDR3 spells CASSSTSGGYNEQFF. CDR3 bases: TGTGCCAGCAGTTCGACTAGCGGGGGCTACAATGAGCAGTTCTTC.

The chain employs TRBV11-2 and TRBJ1-1; weak D call: TRBD1 (6 bases). Trimming left V 7 bases short and J 4 bases short, with 19 bases between. This CDR3 is 15 amino acids long. CDR1 SGHAT and CDR2 FQNNGV come from the germline V gene. CDR3 DNA: TGTGCCAGCAACATTGACAGGACATGGGGCACTGAAGCTTTCTTT. This gives the protein CASNIDRTWGTEAFF.

V gene TRBV5-5 combines with J gene TRBJ2-1; 7 bases line up with TRBD1. CDR1 is SGHKS, CDR2 YYEKEE, per germline (reference sequence). J gave up 3 bases and V 2 bases, and 8 bases lay outside the gene matches. The CDR3 has 16 residues. In DNA, the CDR3 is TGTGCCAGCAGCTTTACCGACAGGGACCACTACAATGAGCAGTTCTTC. Encoded protein: CASSFTDRDHYNEQFF.

In nucleotides, the CDR3 is TGTGCCAGCAGCGGAACAGGGGTAGTGGTCACTGGGGCCAACGTCCTGACTTTC. Its translation: CASSGTGVVVTGANVLTF. The chain is built from TRBV9 and TRBJ2-6, with TRBD1 matching over 7 bases. Germline lookup yields CDR1 SGDLS and CDR2 YYNGEE. This CDR3 has 18 amino acids. The V segment lost 3 bases and the J segment 2 bases; nucleotides outside the gene matches: 11. Based on the CDR3 plus reference TRBV9 and TRBJ2-6, the full variable domain is DSGVTQTPKHLITATGQRVTLRCSPRSGDLSVYWYQQSLDQGLQFLIQYYNGEERAKGNILERFSAQQFPDLHSELNLSSLELGDSALYFCASSGTGVVVTGANVLTFGAGSRLTVL.

V and J are TRBV18 and TRBJ1-5; D ambiguous. Germline V gene data show CDR1 as KGHSH and CDR2 as LQKENI. The V end was cut by 2 bases, the J end by 6 bases, with 2 bases between. This CDR3 region has 11 residues. As DNA, the CDR3 is TGTGCCAGCTCACCAGGTCAGCCCCAGCATTTT. Protein sequence: CASSPGQPQHF.

The chain links TRBV27 to TRBJ2-7, with D perhaps assigned TRBD1 or TRBD2 (5 bases each). There are 14 residues in the CDR3. V dropped 3 bases and J dropped 3 bases, with 12 bases sitting between them. Per germline, CDR1 MNHEY and CDR2 SMNVEV (reference sequence). CDR3 coding DNA: TGTGCCAGCAGTTTCCGGGGCCCTCGCTACGAGCAGTACTTC. Translation: CASSFRGPRYEQYF.

The rearrangement joins TRBV27 to TRBJ1-2; D is perhaps TRBD1 (5 bases). This CDR3 spans 15 amino acids. The V end lost 2 bases, the J end lost 7 bases, and 17 bases lay between the germline ends. Germline loops: CDR1 MNHEY, CDR2 SMNVEV (reference sequence). CDR3 sequence reads: CASSLSPGAVSGYTF. DNA of the CDR3: TGTGCCAGCAGTTTAAGCCCCGGGGCGGTTAGTGGCTACACCTTC.

CDR3 sequence: CASSEAAGTTYEQYF. CDR3 bases: TGTGCCAGCAGTGAAGCGGCGGGGACTACCTACGAGCAGTACTTC. The chain couples TRBV2 to TRBJ2-7, with 7 bases aligning to TRBD2. The CDR3 runs to 15 residues. Germline CDR1 reads SNHLY; CDR2 reads FYNNEI. Trimming cost V 0 bases and J 2 bases; bases outside gene matches: 4.

The chain recombines TRBV5-1 with TRBJ2-7; TRBD1 matches 7 bases. The CDR3 has 15 residues. The germline gives CDR1 SGHRS, CDR2 YFSETQ. J gave up 4 bases and V 1 base, and 8 bases lay outside the gene matches. Here the CDR3 reads CASSLRLGGGYEQYF. CDR3 DNA: TGCGCCAGCAGCTTGAGGTTAGGGGGCGGGTACGAGCAGTACTTC.

V usage is TRBV14 and J usage is TRBJ2-1; 10 nucleotides line up with TRBD1. The V and J ends lost 4 bases and 8 bases, in that order; junction bases with no gene match: 14. The CDR3 length is 17 residues. The germline V gene encodes CDR1 SGHDN and CDR2 FVKESK. The CDR3 loop reads CASSRQGAETIVDEQFF. CDR3 sequence (DNA): TGTGCCAGCAGCCGACAGGGGGCTGAAACGATCGTCGATGAGCAGTTCTTC.

DNA of the CDR3: TGTGCCAGCAGCCAGGATCTTGGGAGTGGTTACAATGAGCAGTTCTTC. It encodes CASSQDLGSGYNEQFF. The V call is TRBV5-4, the J call TRBJ2-1, with D perhaps TRBD2 (5 bases). Germline V gives CDR1 SGHNT, CDR2 YYREEE (reference sequence). The CDR3 extends over 16 amino acids. The germline V and J ends were trimmed by 4 bases and 4 bases, with 18 bases remaining between them.

The gene calls are TRBV6-5 and TRBJ1-1, with no clear D. The CDR3 is 14 residues long. V lost 6 bases to trimming and J lost 4 bases, with 15 bases between them. Germline V gene data show CDR1 as MNHEY and CDR2 as SVGAGI. Here the CDR3 DNA reads TGTGCCAGCAGCCCTGGTGGAGGGCGCACTGAAGCTTTCTTT. Translated, it gives CASSPGGGRTEAFF.

This rearrangement joins TRBV10-1 to TRBJ2-1; D is ambiguous. CDR1 and CDR2 (germline): WNHNN, SYGVQD (reference sequence). The length of the CDR3 is 15 residues. The V gene lost 2 bases and the J gene lost 4 bases, with 12 bases spanning the gap. This chain's CDR3 is CASSERQNPYNEQFF. Written as DNA, the CDR3 is TGCGCCAGCAGTGAGCGGCAGAACCCATACAATGAGCAGTTCTTC.

The chain joins TRBV6-1 to TRBJ2-7; the match to TRBD1 covers 10 bases. J was trimmed by 4 bases and V by 10 bases; bases with no gene match: 10. CDR3 length equals 14 residues. CDR1 MNHNS and CDR2 SASEGT come from the germline V gene. Written as DNA, the CDR3 is TGTGCCAACAGCCTCGGACAGGGGGTTTACGAGCAGTACTTC. It encodes CANSLGQGVYEQYF.

This chain links TRBV29-1 with TRBJ2-7, with D perhaps matching TRBD1 (6 bases). The germline CDR1 and CDR2 sequences are SQVTM and ANQGSEA. The CDR3 runs to 14 residues. V was shortened by 6 bases and J by 2 bases, with 17 bases between the two germline ends. CDR3 protein: CSVQSGQSAYEQYF. CDR3 DNA sequence: TGCAGCGTACAATCGGGACAATCTGCCTACGAGCAGTACTTC.